These T cell receptor beta chains were read from a single sample in a study of blood T cell repertoires in COVID-19. Assay used: immunoSEQ multiplex PCR; TCRdb lists only in-frame clones, some missing. The table includes about 76,000 clones, approximately 85% detected once. Source material: peripheral blood. These receptors were taken from a man aged 45-60 years with COVID-19, enrolled during active disease. CDR3s include the opening cysteine and the closing phenylalanine or tryptophan. Each record gives: J gene, clone size, D gene, V gene, CDR3 protein. A D gene is named only where the DNA matches it firmly. Only part of the rows carry a size: once, few, many, or a class if the clone is expanded.

TRBJ1-6 many TRBD1 TRBV10-3 CAIRDRVRDNSPLHF
TRBJ1-2 . TRBD1 TRBV2 CASSEAGQGRGYTF
TRBJ2-1 . TRBD2 TRBV3-1/TRBV3-2 CASSQRGLARHEQFF
TRBJ1-3 few . TRBV7-9 CATRGSSGNTIYF
TRBJ2-2 once TRBD2 TRBV6-5 CATVRTSGVTGELFF
TRBJ2-7 . . TRBV11-2 CASSLDRVRRAEQYF
TRBJ2-1 . TRBD2 TRBV6-1 CASSAGRLAGVPIYNEQFF
TRBJ2-5 . . TRBV10-3 CAISEPREGGLQETQYF
TRBJ1-5 once TRBD1 TRBV6-6 CASSRGTGNQPQHF
TRBJ1-2 . . TRBV24-1 CATSEAGYGYTF
TRBJ1-1 . TRBD1 TRBV27 CATQTGANTEAFF
TRBJ2-7 . . TRBV30 CAWSGGTPPGEQYF
TRBJ2-7 few . TRBV5-5 CASSSGVGWEQYF
TRBJ2-7 . . TRBV9 CASSVQGSPSYEQYF
TRBJ2-7 . TRBD2 TRBV9 CASSNQPGLGEEQYF
TRBJ2-6 . TRBD1 TRBV28 CASSSTTGGAGANVLTF
TRBJ2-7 . TRBD2 TRBV7-3 CASSPKTSGSGEQYF
TRBJ2-1 . TRBD2 TRBV6-5 CASSYSTSGRDNEQFF
TRBJ2-7 few . TRBV11-2 CASAKSGAGYEQYF
TRBJ2-1 . TRBD2 TRBV2 CASRGGTSNNEQFF
TRBJ1-5 once . TRBV3-1/TRBV3-2 CASSQDSSGGTPQHF
TRBJ2-2 . . TRBV19 CASSIEGAANTGELFF
TRBJ1-1 . . TRBV6-2/TRBV6-3 CASSYMAGEGTEAFF
TRBJ1-3 . . TRBV7-2 CASSPDIYSGNTIYF
TRBJ1-1 once . TRBV5-4 CASSSASTARAAFF
TRBJ2-7 . . TRBV4-1 CASSPALVASVTYEQYF
TRBJ1-2 . TRBD1 TRBV10-2 CATQGGNGYTF